A single sample is the source of the 11 T cell receptor beta chains below, sequenced in a study of T cell responses to AZD1222 COVID-19 vaccine (dated by TCRdb to the early 2020s). Explained via the paper, the time point label denotes: about 28 days (+/-7) after the second vaccine dose. Libraries were built with the immunoSEQ multiplex PCR assay. TCRdb carries this immuneACCESS record with in-frame sequences only. Its versions omit some clonotypes, under half of them owing to an unresolved V gene in the studies checked, with the rest unexplained. This sample is represented by roughly 120,000 clones; around 90% of them were singletons. Around 2.6% of the sample comes from the top ten. Here the sequenced sample was peripheral blood, taken 28 days after the second AZD1222 dose. The receptors originated from an adult who received the AZD1222 COVID-19 vaccine.

This clone has a single count. V and J are TRBV6-2 or TRBV6-3 and TRBJ2-7; D not certain. Germline-derived CDR1 and CDR2 are MNHEY and SVGEGT. V dropped 0 bases and J dropped 0 bases, with 15 bases sitting between them. The CDR3 has 17 amino acids. The CDR3, as DNA: TGTGCCAGCAGTTACTCTTCGGCGGACCTGAGCTCCTACGAGCAGTACTTC. Its protein product is CASSYSSADLSSYEQYF.

V is TRBV6-6 and J is TRBJ1-4, with 9 nucleotides matching TRBD1. Germline V gives CDR1 MNHNY, CDR2 SVGAGI (reference sequence). V shed 4 bases, J shed 7 bases, and the junction held 4 bases outside the gene matches. The CDR3 spans 14 residues. The CDR3 nucleotides are TGTGCCAGCAGTTGGAGGGGACAGGGTGAAAAACTGTTTTTT. Encoded protein: CASSWRGQGEKLFF.

This sequence joins TRBV19 and TRBJ2-7; 9 nucleotides align to TRBD1. Germline V gives CDR1 LNHDA, CDR2 SQIVND (reference sequence). This CDR3 is 14 amino acids long. After removal of 6 bases from V and 3 bases from J, the junction contained 6 bases not matched to a gene. DNA for the CDR3: TGTGCCAGTAGGGCCGGGACAGGGTACTACGAGCAGTACTTC. Its protein product is CASRAGTGYYEQYF.

The chain recombines TRBV28 with TRBJ2-7, with 7 positions matching TRBD1. There are 14 residues in the CDR3. The J segment lost 6 bases and the V segment lost 3 bases, leaving 8 bases of the junction unmatched. The germline CDR1 and CDR2 sequences are MDHEN and SYDVKM. The CDR3 protein is CASSFRGKGLEQYF. CDR3 in DNA: TGTGCCAGCAGTTTCAGGGGGAAGGGCCTCGAGCAGTACTTC.

The CDR3 reads CASSLVPTGDAGTQYF. The CDR3 DNA is TGCGCCAGCAGCTTGGTTCCCACAGGAGACGCGGGGACCCAGTACTTC. The gene calls are TRBV5-1 and TRBJ2-5; D is tentatively TRBD1 or TRBD2 (5 bases each). The V and J ends lost 0 bases and 7 bases respectively, with 19 bases between them. The CDR3 contains 16 residues. Germline CDR1 and CDR2: SGHRS and YFSETQ.

This CDR3 is CASSHRQGEQFF. The CDR3 bases are TGCGCCAGCAGCCACAGACAGGGCGAGCAGTTCTTC. The chain joins TRBV5-1 to TRBJ2-1; 7 bases line up with TRBD1. V lost 4 bases, J lost 10 bases, and 5 bases stayed unmatched. This CDR3 region has 12 residues. CDR1 is SGHRS and CDR2 is YFSETQ in the germline V gene.

This clone showed up just a few times. V gene TRBV28 combines with J gene TRBJ2-7; 8 bases match TRBD1. V was pared by 3 bases and J by 6 bases, with 7 bases of the junction left unmatched. Looked up from germline, CDR1 is MDHEN and CDR2 is SYDVKM. There are 14 residues in the CDR3. The CDR3 sequence: CASSFYGQGSEQYF. CDR3 sequence (DNA): TGTGCCAGCAGTTTTTACGGACAGGGCAGCGAGCAGTACTTC.

The J gene is TRBJ1-2, the V gene TRBV5-6, with unresolved D. The V end lost 5 bases, the J end lost 3 bases, and 14 bases lay between the germline ends. From germline, CDR1 is SGHDT and CDR2 YYEEEE. The CDR3 is made up of 14 amino acids. The CDR3 region is CASRLAGLDYGYTF. The CDR3 nucleotides are TGTGCCAGCAGACTGGCGGGTCTAGACTATGGCTACACCTTC.

The V call is TRBV11-2, the J call TRBJ1-3, with D unclear. The CDR3 totals 13 residues. Per the germline V gene, CDR1 is SGHAT and CDR2 is FQNNGV. Trimming took off 5 bases at V and 0 bases at J, with 5 bases between the two ends. The CDR3 sequence is CASSQHSGNTIYF. The CDR3 DNA reads TGTGCCAGCAGCCAGCACTCTGGAAACACCATATATTTT.

This clone appeared once. The rearrangement joins TRBV27 to TRBJ2-6; D gene uncertain. V lost 3 bases to trimming and J lost 0 bases, with 9 bases between them. The germline CDR1 and CDR2 sequences are MNHEY and SMNVEV (reference sequence). This CDR3 region has 16 residues. As DNA, the CDR3 is TGTGCCAGCAGTTTTGGAGTGTACTCTGGGGCCAACGTCCTGACTTTC. Encoded protein: CASSFGVYSGANVLTF. Filled out from reference TRBV27 and TRBJ2-6, the complete variable domain reads EAQVTQNPRYLITVTGKKLTVTCSQNMNHEYMSWYRQDPGLGLRQIYYSMNVEVTDKGDVPEGYKVSRKEKRNFPLILESPSPNQTSLYFCASSFGVYSGANVLTFGAGSRLTVL.

This chain links TRBV27 with TRBJ2-7; 9 nucleotides match TRBD1. Germline assignment: CDR1 MNHEY and CDR2 SMNVEV (reference sequence). CDR3 length equals 15 residues. V trimming: 6 bases; J trimming: 0 bases; junction bases outside the gene matches: 6. CDR3 sequence (DNA): TGTGCCAGCAGCTCCGGGACAGGGAGCTCCTACGAGCAGTACTTC. Protein product: CASSSGTGSSYEQYF.